A selection of T cell receptor beta chains follows, all from one sample in a study of T cells after yellow fever vaccination. Using its own MiXCR run on the 5' RACE reads, TCRdb lists one record per CDR3 protein. The data show 300,000 to 350,000 distinct CDR3 sequences, less than 9.5% seen once. The starting material was PBMCs, obtained about 49 days after the first yellow fever vaccination. The receptors derive from a man between 18 and 29 years old who received the YFV17D yellow fever vaccine. Each CDR3 is given with its conserved first and last residue. Fields, in order: J gene, clone size, D gene, CDR3 length, V gene, CDR3 protein, CDR3 DNA. D genes are given only for firm matches. Expanded clones are given a class, and other clones once, few, many or no size at all.

TRBJ2-7	.	TRBD1	14	TRBV7-9	CASSQALTGGEQYF	TGTGCCAGCAGCCAGGCCCTTACAGGGGGCGAGCAGTACTTC
TRBJ1-3	.	.	17	TRBV7-9	CASSPWGQASAKNTIYF	TGTGCCAGCAGCCCATGGGGGCAGGCTTCTGCGAAAAACACCATATATTTT
TRBJ2-3	few	TRBD2	17	TRBV15	CATSRRTSGGATDTQYF	TGTGCCACCAGCAGGAGGACTAGCGGGGGAGCCACAGATACGCAGTATTTT
TRBJ1-1	.	.	15	TRBV7-2	CASSLYRTVNTEAFF	TGTGCCAGCAGCCTCTACCGGACAGTGAACACTGAAGCTTTCTTT
TRBJ1-4	few	.	15	TRBV28	CASRTAGATNEKLFF	TGTGCCAGCAGGACGGCGGGGGCAACTAATGAAAAACTGTTTTTT
TRBJ1-6	many	TRBD1	13	TRBV12-3/TRBV12-4	CASTPGGESPLHF	TGTGCCAGCACCCCAGGGGGCGAATCACCCCTCCACTTT
TRBJ1-2	many	.	14	TRBV5-5	CASSADITNYGYTF	TGTGCCAGCAGCGCGGACATCACTAACTATGGCTACACCTTC
TRBJ2-3	many	.	15	TRBV12-3/TRBV12-4	CASTTGDSPGDTQYF	TGTGCCAGCACCACCGGGGATAGCCCGGGAGATACGCAGTATTTT
TRBJ2-5	few	.	15	TRBV14	CASSQSMGSWETQYF	TGTGCCAGCAGCCAGTCCATGGGGAGTTGGGAGACCCAGTACTTC
TRBJ2-2	.	TRBD2	18	TRBV13	CASSVGLAGGQSTGELFF	TGTGCCAGCAGCGTCGGACTAGCGGGGGGCCAAAGCACCGGGGAGCTGTTTTTT
TRBJ2-1	.	.	17	TRBV12-5	CASGLMGGTGSYNEQFF	TGTGCTAGTGGTTTGATGGGGGGGACAGGTTCCTACAATGAGCAGTTCTTC
TRBJ2-1	many	TRBD2	15	TRBV7-3	CASSLLAGGRNEQFF	TGTGCCAGCAGTTTACTAGCGGGGGGGCGGAATGAGCAGTTCTTC
TRBJ2-2	few	.	16	TRBV2	CASHTGLASGTGELFF	TGTGCCAGCCACACCGGTTTGGCGTCGGGCACCGGGGAGCTGTTTTTT
TRBJ2-3	.	TRBD1	18	TRBV5-1	CASSSLLQGQGARATQYF	TGCGCCAGCAGCTCACTGCTACAGGGACAGGGGGCGCGAGCTACGCAGTATTTT
TRBJ2-3	.	.	18	TRBV20-1	CSASEGDARGTSTDTQYF	TGCAGTGCTAGCGAGGGTGACGCCAGGGGAACTAGCACAGATACGCAGTATTTT
TRBJ2-1	.	TRBD1	15	TRBV5-5	CASTEGQGAYNEQFF	TGTGCCAGCACCGAAGGACAGGGTGCCTACAATGAGCAGTTCTTC
TRBJ2-3	few	.	16	TRBV5-6	CASSSLTEDSTDTQYF	TGTGCCAGCAGCTCGCTGACAGAAGATAGCACAGATACGCAGTATTTT
TRBJ1-6	few	.	15	TRBV6-5	CASSYSGPLNSPLHF	TGTGCCAGCAGTTACTCAGGACCTCTAAATTCACCCCTCCACTTT
TRBJ2-3	.	.	11	TRBV29-1	CSVHLGDTQYF	TGCAGCGTTCATCTAGGTGATACGCAGTATTTT
TRBJ1-6	.	.	16	TRBV7-2	CASLQRIGRLNSPLHF	TGTGCCAGTCTACAGCGGATCGGAAGGTTGAATTCACCCCTCCACTTT
TRBJ2-7	.	.	13	TRBV5-1	CASSLAGPSGKCF	TGCGCCAGCAGCTTGGCCGGCCCATCGGGGAAGTGCTTC
TRBJ2-5	few	.	13	TRBV6-6	CASSYSMVGDQYF	TGTGCCAGCAGTTACTCGATGGTGGGGGACCAGTACTTC
TRBJ1-1	few	.	15	TRBV29-1	CSVENSGRPNTEAFF	TGCAGCGTTGAGAACTCGGGACGCCCGAACACTGAAGCTTTCTTT
TRBJ2-6	once	.	18	TRBV5-4	CASRVRGQATSGANVLTF	TGTGCCAGCAGGGTTCGGGGTCAGGCGACCTCTGGGGCCAACGTCCTGACTTTC
TRBJ2-1	many	TRBD2	16	TRBV29-1	CSVESGTSGAYNEQFF	TGCAGCGTTGAGTCCGGGACTAGCGGGGCCTACAATGAGCAGTTCTTC
TRBJ2-5	few	.	16	TRBV28	CASSRPARARQETQYF	TGTGCCAGCAGTCGCCCCGCGCGGGCACGCCAAGAGACCCAGTACTTC
TRBJ1-2	few	TRBD1	14	TRBV7-9	CASSFTGANYGYTF	TGTGCCAGCAGCTTCACAGGGGCTAACTATGGCTACACCTTC
TRBJ2-7	.	.	14	TRBV4-2	CASSHVDVTYEQYF	TGTGCCAGCAGCCACGTGGACGTTACCTACGAGCAGTACTTC
TRBJ2-1	.	.	16	TRBV4-1	CASSQEPKRAHNEQFF	TGCGCCAGCAGCCAAGAACCCAAAAGGGCCCACAATGAGCAGTTCTTC
TRBJ1-6	few	.	12	TRBV20-1	CSAREWDSPLHF	TGCAGTGCTAGAGAATGGGATTCACCCCTCCACTTT
TRBJ1-4	.	.	16	TRBV4-2	CASSQEVGATNEKLFF	TGTGCCAGCAGCCAAGAAGTAGGCGCAACTAATGAAAAACTGTTTTTT
TRBJ1-2	few	.	14	TRBV5-1	CASSLTAGYYGYTF	TGCGCCAGCAGCTTGACGGCGGGGTATTATGGCTACACCTTC
TRBJ1-1	.	.	17	TRBV4-3	CASSQDSGGVRNTEAFF	TGCGCCAGCAGCCAGGACTCGGGGGGGGTTAGGAACACTGAAGCTTTCTTT
TRBJ2-3	few	.	15	TRBV6-1	CASMGWGESTDTQYF	TGTGCCAGCATGGGGTGGGGGGAGAGCACAGATACGCAGTATTTT
TRBJ2-7	.	.	12	TRBV4-2	CASSQGNYEQYF	TGTGCCAGCAGCCAGGGAAACTACGAGCAGTACTTC
TRBJ1-5	.	.	16	TRBV20-1	CSAIRVYSTSNQPQHF	TGCAGTGCTATCAGGGTCTACTCCACTAGCAATCAGCCCCAGCATTTT
TRBJ2-1	.	TRBD1	15	TRBV12-3/TRBV12-4	CASSRQGPSFNEQFF	TGTGCCAGCAGCCGACAGGGTCCTTCCTTCAATGAGCAGTTCTTC
TRBJ2-1	.	.	17	TRBV7-2	CASSLTVGSSSYNEQFF	TGTGCCAGCAGCTTAACGGTCGGGTCGAGCTCCTACAATGAGCAGTTCTTC
TRBJ1-1	.	TRBD1	16	TRBV4-1	CASSQGTGGLNTEAFF	TGCGCCAGCAGCCAAGGTACAGGGGGCCTTAACACTGAAGCTTTCTTT
TRBJ2-7	few	TRBD2	15	TRBV6-1	CASTSGGTRSYEQYF	TGTGCCAGCACCTCGGGAGGGACAAGATCCTACGAGCAGTACTTC
TRBJ2-7	many	.	13	TRBV5-1	CASGERGLYEQYF	TGCGCCAGCGGAGAGAGGGGACTCTACGAGCAGTACTTC
TRBJ2-3	few	TRBD1	17	TRBV7-9	CASSLPRTGGGTDTQYF	TGTGCCAGCAGCTTACCCCGGACAGGGGGCGGCACAGATACGCAGTATTTT
TRBJ1-5	few	.	15	TRBV18	CASSPPGQSNQPQHF	TGTGCCAGCTCACCACCGGGGCAGAGCAATCAGCCCCAGCATTTT
TRBJ2-3	many	.	13	TRBV20-1	CSARGPLVDTQYF	TGCAGTGCTAGAGGCCCGCTCGTCGATACGCAGTATTTT
TRBJ2-2	many	.	15	TRBV7-8	CASSLSRLNTGELFF	TGTGCCAGCAGCTTAAGCCGACTCAACACCGGGGAGCTGTTTTTT
TRBJ1-6	.	.	14	TRBV12-3/TRBV12-4	CASSGGWDNSPLHF	TGTGCCAGCAGTGGGGGGTGGGATAATTCACCCCTCCACTTT
TRBJ2-4	few	.	18	TRBV3-1	CASSQFGEQALAKNIQYF	TGTGCCAGCAGCCAATTCGGCGAGCAAGCACTAGCCAAAAACATTCAGTACTTC
TRBJ1-2	few	.	14	TRBV4-1	CASSQDNSVDGYTF	TGCGCCAGCAGCCAAGATAACAGCGTGGATGGCTACACCTTC
TRBJ2-1	many	.	13	TRBV12-3/TRBV12-4	CASSFGLLNEQFF	TGTGCCAGCAGTTTCGGGCTGTTAAATGAGCAGTTCTTC
TRBJ2-1	.	.	14	TRBV5-5	CASSSLQGRNEQFF	TGTGCCAGCAGCTCCCTGCAGGGACGCAATGAGCAGTTCTTC
TRBJ1-1	.	.	15	TRBV4-1	CASSQVTAGATEAFF	TGCGCCAGCAGCCAAGTTACTGCGGGGGCCACTGAAGCTTTCTTT
TRBJ1-2	few	TRBD1	15	TRBV7-2	CASSLMGQGDYGYTF	TGTGCCAGCAGCTTAATGGGACAGGGAGACTATGGCTACACCTTC
TRBJ1-2	.	.	12	TRBV5-1	CASSAQGWGYTF	TGCGCCAGCAGCGCCCAGGGTTGGGGCTACACCTTC
TRBJ2-3	.	.	13	TRBV7-6	CASTGGGLSTQYF	TGTGCCAGCACGGGAGGGGGCCTTTCTACGCAGTATTTT
TRBJ2-1	.	TRBD2	19	TRBV4-2	CASSQESAGVPSSYNEQFF	TGTGCCAGCAGCCAAGAATCCGCGGGGGTTCCGAGCTCCTACAATGAGCAGTTCTTC
TRBJ2-7	few	TRBD1	16	TRBV4-3	CASSQDGTVFSYEQYF	TGCGCCAGCAGCCAAGACGGGACAGTTTTTTCCTACGAGCAGTACTTC
TRBJ2-7	.	.	14	TRBV12-3/TRBV12-4	CASSLKGYSYEQYF	TGTGCCAGCAGTTTAAAGGGATACTCCTACGAGCAGTACTTC
TRBJ2-1	few	TRBD1	14	TRBV29-1	CSGQTGTSITEQFF	TGCAGCGGGCAGACAGGGACGTCCATAACGGAGCAGTTCTTC
TRBJ1-1	few	.	13	TRBV7-3	CASSLSPREGAFF	TGTGCCAGCAGCCTATCTCCTAGGGAGGGAGCTTTCTTT
TRBJ2-3	many	TRBD1	15	TRBV5-1	CASSTRQGRTDTQYF	TGCGCCAGCAGCACCCGACAGGGGCGCACAGATACGCAGTATTTT